The 2 T cell receptor beta chains below all came from one sample that was sequenced in a study of blood T cell repertoires in COVID-19. The data were produced by immunoSEQ multiplex PCR, yet TCRdb's version contains in-frame clones alone and is incomplete. The repertoire holds a few hundred thousand clones, with 85% as singletons. What was sequenced was peripheral blood. The origin of the receptors is a woman between 18 and 29 years old with acute or convalescent COVID-19.

The V call is TRBV7-3, the J call TRBJ2-7; 9 bases align to TRBD1. The CDR3 is made up of 16 amino acids. Looked up from germline, CDR1 is SGHTA and CDR2 is FQGTGA. The trim removed 4 bases at V and 3 bases at J, leaving 10 bases unmatched. CDR3 protein: CASSSPGQGIDYEQYF. Here the CDR3 DNA reads TGTGCCAGCAGCTCTCCGGGACAGGGTATAGACTACGAGCAGTACTTC.

The chain is built from TRBV6-5 and TRBJ2-5, with 8 bases that match TRBD1. The V segment lost 7 bases and the J segment 4 bases; nucleotides outside the gene matches: 8. This CDR3 is 14 amino acids long. The V gene's germline CDR1 is MNHEY and CDR2 SVGAGI. The CDR3 loop is CASNHQGAGETQYF. The CDR3 DNA follows: TGTGCCAGCAACCATCAGGGGGCTGGAGAGACCCAGTACTTC.